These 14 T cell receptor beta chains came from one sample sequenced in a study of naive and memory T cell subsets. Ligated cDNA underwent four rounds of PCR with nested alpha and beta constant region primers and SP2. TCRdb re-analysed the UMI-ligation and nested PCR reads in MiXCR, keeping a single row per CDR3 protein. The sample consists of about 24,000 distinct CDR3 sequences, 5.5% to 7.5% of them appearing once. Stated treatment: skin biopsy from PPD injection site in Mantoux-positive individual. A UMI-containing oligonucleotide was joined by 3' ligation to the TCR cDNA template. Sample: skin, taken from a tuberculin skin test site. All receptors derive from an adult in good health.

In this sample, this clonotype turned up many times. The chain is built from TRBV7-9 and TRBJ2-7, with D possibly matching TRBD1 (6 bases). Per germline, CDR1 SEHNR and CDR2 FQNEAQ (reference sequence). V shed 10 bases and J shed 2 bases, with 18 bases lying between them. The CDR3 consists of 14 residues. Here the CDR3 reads CATRDRTEPYEQYF. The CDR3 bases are TGTGCCACCCGCGATAGGACAGAGCCCTACGAGCAGTACTTC.

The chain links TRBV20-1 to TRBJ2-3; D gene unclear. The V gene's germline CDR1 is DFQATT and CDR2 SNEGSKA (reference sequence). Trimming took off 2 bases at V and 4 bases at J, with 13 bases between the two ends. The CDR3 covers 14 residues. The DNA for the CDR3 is TGCAGTGCTAGAAGGGCTAGTCTGGCAGATACGCAGTATTTT. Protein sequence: CSARRASLADTQYF.

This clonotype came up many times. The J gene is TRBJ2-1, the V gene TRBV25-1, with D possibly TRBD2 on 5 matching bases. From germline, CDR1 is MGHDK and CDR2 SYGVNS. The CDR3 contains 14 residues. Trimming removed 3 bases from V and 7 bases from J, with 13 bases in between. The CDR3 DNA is TGTGCCAGCAGTGATGGCGGGCTTGGGAATGAGCAGTTCTTC. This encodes CASSDGGLGNEQFF. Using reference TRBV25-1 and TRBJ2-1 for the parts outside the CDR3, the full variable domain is EADIYQTPRYLVIGTGKKITLECSQTMGHDKMYWYQQDPGMELHLIHYSYGVNSTEKGDLSSESTVSRIRTEHFPLTLESARPSHTSQYLCASSDGGLGNEQFFGPGTRLTVL.

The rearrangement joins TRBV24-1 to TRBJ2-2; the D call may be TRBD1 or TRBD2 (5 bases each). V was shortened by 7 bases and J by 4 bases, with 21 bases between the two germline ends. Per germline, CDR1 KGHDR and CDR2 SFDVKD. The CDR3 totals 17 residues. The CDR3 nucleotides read TGTGCCACCAGCCGCTCCGGGGCCAAGCGAGGCACCGGGGAGCTGTTTTTT. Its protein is CATSRSGAKRGTGELFF.

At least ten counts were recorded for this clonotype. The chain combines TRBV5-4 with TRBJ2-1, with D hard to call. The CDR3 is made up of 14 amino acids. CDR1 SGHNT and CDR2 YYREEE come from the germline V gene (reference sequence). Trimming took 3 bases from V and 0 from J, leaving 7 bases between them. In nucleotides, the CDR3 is TGTGCCAGCAGCTCCTTCGTCTCCTACAATGAGCAGTTCTTC. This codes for CASSSFVSYNEQFF. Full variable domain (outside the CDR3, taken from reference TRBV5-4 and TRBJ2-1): ETGVTQSPTHLIKTRGQQVTLRCSSQSGHNTVSWYQQALGQGPQFIFQYYREEENGRGNFPPRFSGLQFPNYSSELNVNALELDDSALYLCASSSFVSYNEQFFGPGTRLTVL.

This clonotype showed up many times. CDR3 nucleotides: TGTGCCAGCAGCGTAGGCGGAGGGAGCGGCGGGGAGCTGTTTTTT. It translates to CASSVGGGSGGELFF. The V and J genes are TRBV9 and TRBJ2-2, with a tentative D call TRBD2 (6 bases). The CDR3 totals 15 residues. Germline V gene sequence: CDR1 SGDLS, CDR2 YYNGEE. V lost 0 bases and J 7 bases, leaving 13 bases between the germline ends.

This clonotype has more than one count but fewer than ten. CDR3 region: CASRSNHRLITDTQYF. CDR3 sequence (DNA): TGTGCCAGCAGGTCAAATCACCGGCTGATCACAGATACGCAGTATTTT. The rearrangement joins TRBV7-3 to TRBJ2-3; D not certain. Between the trimmed V and J ends, which lost 6 bases and 2 bases, there was a span of 18 bases. This CDR3 region has 16 residues. Per the germline V gene, CDR1 is SGHTA and CDR2 is FQGTGA.

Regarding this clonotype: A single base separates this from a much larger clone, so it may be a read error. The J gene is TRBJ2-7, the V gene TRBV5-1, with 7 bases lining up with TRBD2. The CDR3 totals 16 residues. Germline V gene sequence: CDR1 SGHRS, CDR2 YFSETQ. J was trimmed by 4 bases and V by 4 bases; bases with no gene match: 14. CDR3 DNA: TGCGCCAGCAGCGGGGGAATAGCGGGCGCTAAGTACGAGCAGTACTTC. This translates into CASSGGIAGAKYEQYF. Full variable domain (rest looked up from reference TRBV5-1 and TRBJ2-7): KAGVTQTPRYLIKTRGQQVTLSCSPISGHRSVSWYQQTPGQGLQFLFEYFSETQRNKGNFPGRFSGRQFSNSRSEMNVSTLELGDSALYLCASSGGIAGAKYEQYFGPGTRLTVT.

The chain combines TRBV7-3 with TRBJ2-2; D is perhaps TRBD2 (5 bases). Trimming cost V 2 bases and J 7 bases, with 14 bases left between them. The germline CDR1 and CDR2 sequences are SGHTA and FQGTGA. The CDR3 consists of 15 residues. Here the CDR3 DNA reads TGTGCCAGCAGCTTAGCGGCAATAGGAGGCGGGGAGCTGTTTTTT. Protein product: CASSLAAIGGGELFF.

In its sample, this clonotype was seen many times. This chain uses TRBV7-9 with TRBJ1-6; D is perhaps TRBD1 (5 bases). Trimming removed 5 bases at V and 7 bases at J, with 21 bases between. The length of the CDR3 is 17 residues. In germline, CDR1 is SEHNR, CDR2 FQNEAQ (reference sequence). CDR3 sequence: CASSPTPTGSDNSPLHF. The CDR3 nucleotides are TGTGCCAGCAGCCCAACTCCTACAGGCTCGGACAATTCACCCCTCCACTTT.

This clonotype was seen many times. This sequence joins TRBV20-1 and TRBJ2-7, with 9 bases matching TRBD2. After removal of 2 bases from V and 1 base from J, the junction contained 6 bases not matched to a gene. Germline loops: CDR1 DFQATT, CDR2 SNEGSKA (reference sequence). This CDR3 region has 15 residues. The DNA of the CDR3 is TGCAGTGCTAGACTCCAAGCGGGAGGTTCCTACGAGCAGTACTTC. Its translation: CSARLQAGGSYEQYF.

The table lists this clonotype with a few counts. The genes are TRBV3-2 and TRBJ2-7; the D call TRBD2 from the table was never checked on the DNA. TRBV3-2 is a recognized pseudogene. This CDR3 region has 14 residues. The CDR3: CASPGEGKVDEQYF. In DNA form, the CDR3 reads TGTGCCAGCCCCGGGGAGGGGAAAGTCGACGAGCAGTACTTC.

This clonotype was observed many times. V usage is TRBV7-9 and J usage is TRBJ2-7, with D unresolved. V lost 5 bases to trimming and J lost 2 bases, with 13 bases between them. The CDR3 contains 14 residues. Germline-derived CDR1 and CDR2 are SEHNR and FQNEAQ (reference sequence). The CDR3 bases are TGTGCCAGCAGCCAGATAAGCCAGCCCTACGAGCAGTACTTC. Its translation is CASSQISQPYEQYF. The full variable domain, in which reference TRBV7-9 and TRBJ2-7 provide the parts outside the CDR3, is DTGVSQNPRHKITKRGQNVTFRCDPISEHNRLYWYRQTLGQGPEFLTYFQNEAQLEKSRLLSDRFSAERPKGSFSTLEIQRTEQGDSAMYLCASSQISQPYEQYFGPGTRLTVT.

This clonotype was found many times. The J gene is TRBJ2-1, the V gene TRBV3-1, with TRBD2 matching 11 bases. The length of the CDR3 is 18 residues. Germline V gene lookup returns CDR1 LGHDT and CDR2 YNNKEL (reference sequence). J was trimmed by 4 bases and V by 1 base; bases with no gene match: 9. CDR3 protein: CASSQGRVAGGSYNEQFF. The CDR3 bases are TGTGCCAGCAGCCAAGGAAGGGTAGCGGGAGGGAGTTACAATGAGCAGTTCTTC.